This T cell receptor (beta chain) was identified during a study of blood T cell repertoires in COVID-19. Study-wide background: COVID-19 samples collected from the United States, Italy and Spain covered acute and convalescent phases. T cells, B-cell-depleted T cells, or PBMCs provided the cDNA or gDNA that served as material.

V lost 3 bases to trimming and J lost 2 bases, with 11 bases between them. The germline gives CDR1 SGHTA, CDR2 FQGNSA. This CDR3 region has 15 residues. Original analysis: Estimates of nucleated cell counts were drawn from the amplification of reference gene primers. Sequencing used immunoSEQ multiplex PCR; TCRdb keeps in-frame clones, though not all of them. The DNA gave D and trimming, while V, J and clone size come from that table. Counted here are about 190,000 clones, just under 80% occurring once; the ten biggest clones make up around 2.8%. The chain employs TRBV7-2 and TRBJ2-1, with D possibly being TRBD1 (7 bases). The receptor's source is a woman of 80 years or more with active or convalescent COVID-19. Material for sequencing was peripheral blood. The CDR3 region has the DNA TGTGCCAGCAGCTTCACAGGGGAGGCCTACAATGAGCAGTTCTTC. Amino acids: CASSFTGEAYNEQFF.